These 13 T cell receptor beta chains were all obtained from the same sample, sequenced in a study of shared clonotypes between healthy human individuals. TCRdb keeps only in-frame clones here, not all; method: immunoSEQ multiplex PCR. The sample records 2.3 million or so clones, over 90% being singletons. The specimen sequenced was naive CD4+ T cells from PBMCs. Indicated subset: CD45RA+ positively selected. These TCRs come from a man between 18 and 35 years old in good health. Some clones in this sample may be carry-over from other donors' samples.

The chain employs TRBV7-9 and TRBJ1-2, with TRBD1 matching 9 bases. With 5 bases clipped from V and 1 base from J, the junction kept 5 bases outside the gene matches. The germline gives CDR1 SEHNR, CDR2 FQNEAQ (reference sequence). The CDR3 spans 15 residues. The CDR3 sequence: CASSHPGQGNYGYTF. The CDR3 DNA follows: TGTGCCAGCAGCCACCCGGGACAGGGTAACTATGGCTACACCTTC.

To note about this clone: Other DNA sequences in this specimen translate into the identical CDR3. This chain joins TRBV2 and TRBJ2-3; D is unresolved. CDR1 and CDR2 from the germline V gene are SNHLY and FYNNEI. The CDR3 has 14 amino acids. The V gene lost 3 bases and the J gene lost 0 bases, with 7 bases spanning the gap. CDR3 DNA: TGTGCCAGCAGTGACAGAACTAGCACAGATACGCAGTATTTT. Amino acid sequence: CASSDRTSTDTQYF.

This chain's CDR3 is CASSGATSAKETQYF. As DNA, the CDR3 is TGTGCCAGCAGTGGGGCGACTAGCGCGAAAGAGACCCAGTACTTC. This chain uses TRBV2 with TRBJ2-5, with TRBD2 matching over 8 bases. Looked up from germline, CDR1 is SNHLY and CDR2 is FYNNEI. This CDR3 has 15 amino acids. V lost 4 bases to trimming and J lost 3 bases; unmatched junction nucleotides: 7.

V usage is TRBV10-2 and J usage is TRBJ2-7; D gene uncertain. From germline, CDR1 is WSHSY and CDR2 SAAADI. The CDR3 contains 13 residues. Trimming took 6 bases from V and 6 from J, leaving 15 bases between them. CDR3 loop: CASRSEGFGEQYF. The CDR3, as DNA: TGCGCCAGCAGATCCGAAGGGTTCGGCGAGCAGTACTTC.

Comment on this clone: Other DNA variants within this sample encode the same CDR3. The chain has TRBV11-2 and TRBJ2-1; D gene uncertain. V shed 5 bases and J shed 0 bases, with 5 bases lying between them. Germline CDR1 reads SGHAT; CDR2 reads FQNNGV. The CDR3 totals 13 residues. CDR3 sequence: CASSKDSYNEQFF. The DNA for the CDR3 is TGTGCCAGCAGCAAAGACTCCTACAATGAGCAGTTCTTC. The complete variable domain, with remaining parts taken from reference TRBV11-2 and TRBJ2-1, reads EAGVAQSPRYKIIEKRQSVAFWCNPISGHATLYWYQQILGQGPKLLIQFQNNGVVDDSQLPKDRFSAERLKGVDSTLKIQPAKLEDSAVYLCASSKDSYNEQFFGPGTRLTVL.

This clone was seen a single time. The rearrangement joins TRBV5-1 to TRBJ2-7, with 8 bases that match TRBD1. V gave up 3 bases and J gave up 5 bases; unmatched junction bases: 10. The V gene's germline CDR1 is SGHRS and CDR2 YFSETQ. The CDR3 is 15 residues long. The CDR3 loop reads CASSSPTGATDEQYF. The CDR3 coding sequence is TGCGCCAGCAGCTCCCCGACAGGGGCTACGGACGAGCAGTACTTC.

The CDR3 region is CASSSETSPREAFF. The CDR3 region has the DNA TGCGCCAGCAGCTCGGAGACGTCCCCACGAGAAGCTTTCTTT. V gene TRBV5-1 combines with J gene TRBJ1-1, with D unclear. CDR3 length: 14 amino acids. The germline V gene encodes CDR1 SGHRS and CDR2 YFSETQ. V lost 3 bases, J lost 8 bases, and 17 bases lay in between.

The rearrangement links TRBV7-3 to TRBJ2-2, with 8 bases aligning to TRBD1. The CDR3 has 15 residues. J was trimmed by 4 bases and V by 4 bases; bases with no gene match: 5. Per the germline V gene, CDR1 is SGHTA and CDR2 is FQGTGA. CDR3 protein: CASSSKTGATGELFF. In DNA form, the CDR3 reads TGTGCCAGCAGCTCCAAGACAGGGGCCACCGGGGAGCTGTTTTTT.

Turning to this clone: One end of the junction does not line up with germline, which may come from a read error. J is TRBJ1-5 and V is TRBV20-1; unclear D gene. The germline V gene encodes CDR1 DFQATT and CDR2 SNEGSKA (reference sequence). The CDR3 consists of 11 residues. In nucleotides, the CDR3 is TGCAGTGCTAGTGGAGTTCAGGCCCAGCATTTT. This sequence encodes CSASGVQAQHF.

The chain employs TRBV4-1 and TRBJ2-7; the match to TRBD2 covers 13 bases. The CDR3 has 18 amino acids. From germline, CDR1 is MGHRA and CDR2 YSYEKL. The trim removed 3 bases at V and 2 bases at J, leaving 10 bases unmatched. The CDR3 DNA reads TGCGCCAGCAGCCAGGACTCCGGGACTAGCGGGGTCGCCTACGAGCAGTACTTC. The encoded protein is CASSQDSGTSGVAYEQYF.

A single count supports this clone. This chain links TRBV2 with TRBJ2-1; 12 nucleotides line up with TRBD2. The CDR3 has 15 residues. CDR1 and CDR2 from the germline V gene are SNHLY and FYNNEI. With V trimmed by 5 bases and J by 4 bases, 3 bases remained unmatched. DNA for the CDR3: TGTGCCAGCAGTTCTAGCGGGAGGGCGTACAATGAGCAGTTCTTC. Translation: CASSSSGRAYNEQFF. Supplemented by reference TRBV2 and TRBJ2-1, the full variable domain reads EPEVTQTPSHQVTQMGQEVILRCVPISNHLYFYWYRQILGQKVEFLVSFYNNEISEKSEIFDDQFSVERPDGSNFTLKIRSTKLEDSAMYFCASSSSGRAYNEQFFGPGTRLTVL.

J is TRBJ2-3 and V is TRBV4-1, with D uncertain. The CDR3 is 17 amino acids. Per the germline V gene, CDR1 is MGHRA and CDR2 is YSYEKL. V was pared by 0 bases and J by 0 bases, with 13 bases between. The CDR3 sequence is CASSQEVRYSSTDTQYF. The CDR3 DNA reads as TGCGCCAGCAGCCAAGAAGTTCGGTACTCTAGCACAGATACGCAGTATTTT.

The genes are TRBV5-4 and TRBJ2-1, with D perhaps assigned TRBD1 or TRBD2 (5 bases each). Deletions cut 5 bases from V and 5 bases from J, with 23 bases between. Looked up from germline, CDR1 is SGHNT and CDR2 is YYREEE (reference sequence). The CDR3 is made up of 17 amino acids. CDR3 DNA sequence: TGTGCCAGCAGTACTGTGAAGGGGACCACGCAGAACAATGAGCAGTTCTTC. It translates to CASSTVKGTTQNNEQFF.